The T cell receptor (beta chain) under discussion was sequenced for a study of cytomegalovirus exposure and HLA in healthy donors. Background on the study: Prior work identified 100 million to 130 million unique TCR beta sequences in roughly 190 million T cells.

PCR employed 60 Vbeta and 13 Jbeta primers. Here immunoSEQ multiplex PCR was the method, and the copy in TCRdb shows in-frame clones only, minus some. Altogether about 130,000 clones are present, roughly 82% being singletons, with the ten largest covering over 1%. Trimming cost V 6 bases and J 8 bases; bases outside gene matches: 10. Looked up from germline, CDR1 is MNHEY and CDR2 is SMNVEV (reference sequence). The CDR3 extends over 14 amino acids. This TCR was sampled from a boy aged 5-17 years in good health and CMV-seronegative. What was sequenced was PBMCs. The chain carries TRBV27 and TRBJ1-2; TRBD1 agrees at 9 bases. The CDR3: CASRTRDRVGGYTF. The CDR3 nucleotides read TGTGCCAGCAGGACCCGGGACAGGGTGGGCGGCTACACCTTC.